This T cell receptor (beta chain) is drawn from a study of control samples from healthy donors and cancer patients. CDR1 and CDR2 from the germline V gene are SGHAT and FQNNGV. The CDR3 contains 13 residues. V gave up 3 bases and J gave up 1 base, with 6 bases separating them. The method was immunoSEQ multiplex PCR; TCRdb's version includes in-frame clones alone and lacks a portion of them. The data hold about 61,000 clones, with 90% observed a single time. The sequenced sample was PBMCs. V is TRBV11-2 and J is TRBJ1-1; D not resolved. The sequence was obtained from a man between 60 and 75 years old with colorectal cancer. The CDR3 sequence: CASSFSGNTEAFF. In nucleotides, the CDR3 is TGTGCCAGCAGCTTTTCAGGGAACACTGAAGCTTTCTTT.